Presented here are 31 T cell receptor beta chains from one specimen sequenced in a study of cytomegalovirus exposure and HLA in healthy donors. Vbeta (60) and Jbeta (13) primers were used in the PCR. Generated by immunoSEQ multiplex PCR, the TCRdb table keeps only in-frame clones and is missing some. Here the sample spans 150,000 to 200,000 clones, about four fifths being singletons. Sequencing used PBMCs. The receptors originated from a girl aged 10 to 17 in good health and CMV-seropositive.

This clone was recorded a few times. J is TRBJ1-5 and V is TRBV7-6; D might be TRBD1 (6 bases). With 5 bases removed from V and 7 bases from J, the gap between germline ends came to 18 bases. Germline loops: CDR1 SGHVS, CDR2 FNYEAQ. CDR3 length equals 15 residues. Written as DNA, the CDR3 is TGTGCCAGCAGCGAGGGGGGGGGCCCTCGCCAGCCCCAGCATTTT. It yields the protein CASSEGGGPRQPQHF.

The chain has TRBV11-1 and TRBJ1-1, with a weak D call TRBD1 (5 bases). CDR3 length equals 19 residues. V dropped 1 base and J dropped 0 bases, with 21 bases sitting between them. CDR1 SGHAT and CDR2 FQDESV come from the germline V gene (reference sequence). CDR3 nucleotide sequence: TGTGCCAGCAGCTTAGGGGTCGGACAAGCCCCATTAATGAACACTGAAGCTTTCTTT. It yields the protein CASSLGVGQAPLMNTEAFF.

The chain couples TRBV19 to TRBJ2-5; D not certain. CDR1 LNHDA and CDR2 SQIVND come from the germline V gene (reference sequence). The CDR3 is made up of 14 amino acids. Trimming removed 2 bases from V and 5 bases from J, with 12 bases in between. CDR3 protein: CASSIRLLGETQYF. Written as DNA, the CDR3 is TGTGCCAGTAGTATAAGACTTCTCGGGGAGACCCAGTACTTC.

The chain is built from TRBV5-1 and TRBJ2-5; D is uncertain. The end of the DNA fits TRBJ2-7 better, so the J call may be wrong. This CDR3 comprises 19 residues. Germline V gene sequence: CDR1 SGHRS, CDR2 YFSETQ. The CDR3 coding sequence is TGCGCCAGCAGCTTGAATACGCCAAACACCAAAACTGGGGACTACGAGCAGTACTTC. Translated, it gives CASSLNTPNTKTGDYEQYF.

The gene calls are TRBV5-4 and TRBJ2-5; TRBD2 aligns across 7 bases. Looked up from germline, CDR1 is SGHNT and CDR2 is YYREEE (reference sequence). The J segment lost 5 bases and the V segment lost 4 bases, leaving 8 bases of the junction unmatched. This CDR3 spans 14 amino acids. The CDR3 is CASSPGTTTETQYF. CDR3 coding DNA: TGTGCCAGCAGCCCGGGGACTACGACGGAGACCCAGTACTTC.

This chain uses TRBV27 with TRBJ1-2, with a tentative D call TRBD1 (6 bases). This CDR3 is 14 amino acids long. Trimming removed 6 bases from V and 6 bases from J, with 17 bases in between. CDR1 is MNHEY and CDR2 is SMNVEV in the germline V gene (reference sequence). CDR3 bases: TGTGCCAGCAGAATCACAGGGATTTCGAATGGCTACACCTTC. It encodes CASRITGISNGYTF.

This rearrangement joins TRBV6-5 to TRBJ2-7; 8 bases are shared with TRBD1. V dropped 2 bases and J dropped 3; count of bases not matched to a gene: 3. This CDR3 is built from 14 residues. Per the germline V gene, CDR1 is MNHEY and CDR2 is SVGAGI. CDR3 in DNA: TGTGCCAGCAGTTACCCCGGACAGGGCTACGAGCAGTACTTC. Its translation is CASSYPGQGYEQYF.

In its sample, this clone was seen a few times. Other nucleotide sequences from this sample produce the same CDR3. The V and J genes are TRBV5-4 and TRBJ1-1, with unresolved D. The CDR3 contains 13 residues. Looked up from germline, CDR1 is SGHNT and CDR2 is YYREEE (reference sequence). Trimming took off 0 bases at V and 1 base at J, with 4 bases between the two ends. The CDR3 reads CASSLGGNTEAFF. The CDR3 DNA reads TGTGCCAGCAGCTTGGGCGGGAACACTGAAGCTTTCTTT.

The chain uses TRBV5-4 and TRBJ2-7; 9 bases are shared with TRBD1. CDR1 is SGHNT, CDR2 YYREEE, per germline (reference sequence). The CDR3 has 15 amino acids. J lost 1 base, V lost 3 bases, and 5 bases had no gene match. CDR3 coding DNA: TGTGCCAGCAGCTCGCAGGGACAGGGATCCTACGAGCAGTACTTC. Amino acid sequence: CASSSQGQGSYEQYF.

The rearrangement joins TRBV6-5 to TRBJ1-2; D possibly corresponds to TRBD1 (6 bases). V lost 7 bases, J lost 14 bases, and 20 bases lay in between. The length of the CDR3 is 12 residues. CDR1 and CDR2 (germline): MNHEY, SVGAGI. The CDR3 nucleotides read TGTGCCAGCATCCCCGCGGGGGGGGCGCCTACCTTC. It is translated as CASIPAGGAPTF.

Only a few counts were recorded for this clone. CDR3 nucleotide sequence: TGTGCCTGGAGTGTTACAGGGTTGGGGGATGGCTACACCTTC. Translated, it gives CAWSVTGLGDGYTF. V is TRBV30 and J is TRBJ1-2; tentatively, D is TRBD1 (6 bases). The germline V gene encodes CDR1 GTSNPN and CDR2 SVGIG (reference sequence). This CDR3 is built from 14 residues. The V gene lost 0 bases and the J gene lost 6 bases, with 14 bases spanning the gap.

The chain carries TRBV6-5 and TRBJ1-6; 7 bases line up with TRBD1. Germline loops: CDR1 MNHEY, CDR2 SVGAGI. This CDR3 is 14 amino acids long. V shed 6 bases and J 10 bases; nucleotides not matched to a gene: 9. In nucleotides, the CDR3 is TGTGCCAGCAGACTAGACAGGGCCGGATCACCCCTCCACTTT. Amino acids: CASRLDRAGSPLHF.

The chain employs TRBV5-1 and TRBJ2-5; no firm D call. V was cut by 5 bases and J by 7 bases, with 12 bases left in between. Germline V gives CDR1 SGHRS, CDR2 YFSETQ. The CDR3 spans 12 residues. Here the CDR3 reads CASRDTVATQYF. CDR3 coding DNA: TGCGCCAGCAGGGATACGGTAGCGACCCAGTACTTC.

The chain recombines TRBV11-2 with TRBJ2-3; D perhaps matches TRBD1 (6 bases). The CDR3 is 14 residues long. Per the germline V gene, CDR1 is SGHAT and CDR2 is FQNNGV. Trimming stripped 0 bases from V and 4 bases from J, with 8 bases between. CDR3 in amino acids: CASSLEGAADTQYF. The CDR3 DNA is TGTGCCAGCAGCTTAGAGGGGGCCGCAGATACGCAGTATTTT.

V is TRBV7-9 and J is TRBJ2-1; D is possibly TRBD1 (6 bases). Germline lookup yields CDR1 SEHNR and CDR2 FQNEAQ (reference sequence). This CDR3 contains 18 residues. The ends were cut back, 1 base at V and 0 bases at J, with 16 bases in the middle. DNA for the CDR3: TGTGCCAGCAGCTTAGGGCGCCTGGGACAAAGCTCCTACAATGAGCAGTTCTTC. Residues: CASSLGRLGQSSYNEQFF.

The chain links TRBV25-1 to TRBJ1-6, with D unresolved. CDR3 length: 15 residues. The germline gives CDR1 MGHDK, CDR2 SYGVNS. The ends were cut back, 5 bases at V and 5 bases at J, with 13 bases in the middle. The CDR3 DNA sequence: TGTGCCAGCAGTCCCGCGGCAGCAAATAATTCACCCCTCCACTTT. Its translation is CASSPAAANNSPLHF. The full variable domain, its missing parts supplied by reference TRBV25-1 and TRBJ1-6, is EADIYQTPRYLVIGTGKKITLECSQTMGHDKMYWYQQDPGMELHLIHYSYGVNSTEKGDLSSESTVSRIRTEHFPLTLESARPSHTSQYLCASSPAAANNSPLHFGNGTRLTVT.

The chain links TRBV11-2 to TRBJ2-5; D might be TRBD1 (7 bases). The J call may be wrong; the DNA end is better matched by TRBJ2-7. This CDR3 has 16 residues. Germline V CDR1 and CDR2: SGHAT, FQNNGV. The CDR3 DNA follows: TGTGCCAGCAGCTTAGACGGACTGACAGGGAGGTACGAGCAGTACTTC. Translated: CASSLDGLTGRYEQYF.

This chain uses TRBV11-3 with TRBJ2-5; 9 bases agree with TRBD2. The V segment lost 1 base and the J segment 2 bases; nucleotides outside the gene matches: 8. CDR3 length: 17 residues. Germline V gives CDR1 SGHNT, CDR2 YENEEA. The CDR3 sequence is CASSLGLSSGTQETQYF. CDR3 nucleotide sequence: TGTGCCAGCAGCTTAGGTCTGTCTAGCGGGACTCAAGAGACCCAGTACTTC.

The genes are TRBV5-6 and TRBJ1-6, with D unclear. The V and J ends lost 0 bases and 7 bases respectively, with 8 bases between them. Germline V lookup: CDR1 SGHDT, CDR2 YYEEEE. The CDR3 is 14 residues long. The CDR3 bases are TGTGCCAGCAGCTTGGGGCGGGGAAATTCACCCCTCCACTTT. Protein: CASSLGRGNSPLHF.

The rearrangement links TRBV6-5 to TRBJ1-6; 7 nucleotides align to TRBD1. Per germline, CDR1 MNHEY and CDR2 SVGAGI. The J segment lost 6 bases and the V segment lost 6 bases, leaving 5 bases of the junction unmatched. CDR3 length equals 14 residues. Written as DNA, the CDR3 is TGTGCCAGCAGATCGACAGGGATTAATTCACCCCTCCACTTT. Protein: CASRSTGINSPLHF.

The chain uses TRBV2 and TRBJ1-1; no clear D. V lost 9 bases, J lost 7 bases, and 12 bases lay in between. From germline, CDR1 is SNHLY and CDR2 FYNNEI. The CDR3 spans 11 residues. The CDR3 region has the DNA TGTGCCAGTAAACCGGCAGGTGAAGCTTTCTTT. Translation gives CASKPAGEAFF.

The chain combines TRBV5-1 with TRBJ2-7, with D hard to call. The V gene lost 4 bases and the J gene lost 10 bases, with 12 bases spanning the gap. Per the germline V gene, CDR1 is SGHRS and CDR2 is YFSETQ. This CDR3 contains 11 residues. For the CDR3, the DNA is TGCGCCAGCAGCGCGGAACAAATACAGTACTTC. Translating gives CASSAEQIQYF.

The chain joins TRBV19 to TRBJ1-1; D is unresolved. V was shortened by 3 bases and J by 4 bases, with 12 bases between the two germline ends. Per germline, CDR1 LNHDA and CDR2 SQIVND (reference sequence). The CDR3 is 14 residues long. The CDR3 sequence: CASSIGWRSTEAFF. CDR3 in DNA: TGTGCCAGTAGTATTGGATGGAGGAGCACTGAAGCTTTCTTT.

This clone has only one observation. The same CDR3 is also encoded by other DNA sequences in this sample. CDR3 region: CASSWGQGTYEQYF. The CDR3 DNA follows: TGTGCCAGCAGCTGGGGACAGGGGACCTACGAGCAGTACTTC. The rearrangement links TRBV5-4 to TRBJ2-7; 10 bases line up with TRBD1. The J segment lost 2 bases and the V segment lost 3 bases, leaving 2 bases of the junction unmatched. This CDR3 is 14 amino acids long. Germline loops: CDR1 SGHNT, CDR2 YYREEE (reference sequence).

This chain connects TRBV6-4 to TRBJ1-6; tentatively, D is TRBD1 (6 bases). From germline, CDR1 is MRHNA and CDR2 SNTAGT. CDR3 size: 13 residues. Between the trimmed V and J ends, which lost 6 bases and 7 bases, there was a span of 10 bases. The DNA for the CDR3 is TGTGCCAGCAGAGCAGGGGACAATTCACCCCTCCACTTT. This sequence encodes CASRAGDNSPLHF.

This chain uses TRBV4-1 with TRBJ2-1; perhaps TRBD1 as D (5 bases). This CDR3 region has 16 residues. Trimming took 0 bases from V and 8 from J, leaving 17 bases between them. Per germline, CDR1 MGHRA and CDR2 YSYEKL. In DNA, the CDR3 is TGCGCCAGCAGCCAAGATGCAGGGCCTGAAGGAGATGAGCAGTTCTTC. It is translated as CASSQDAGPEGDEQFF.

The genes are TRBV18 and TRBJ2-7; TRBD1 aligns across 8 bases. V lost 3 bases, J lost 1 base, and 5 bases stayed unmatched. The CDR3 has 15 amino acids. Per germline, CDR1 KGHSH and CDR2 LQKENI. The CDR3 bases are TGTGCCAGCTCACCCGGGACAGGTGGGTCCTACGAGCAGTACTTC. Translation gives CASSPGTGGSYEQYF.

The chain uses TRBV29-1 and TRBJ1-1; no definite D call. This CDR3 is built from 13 residues. CDR1 and CDR2 (germline): SQVTM, ANQGSEA. Between the trimmed V and J ends, which lost 4 bases and 5 bases, there was a span of 14 bases. CDR3 protein: CSVGGQGKTEAFF. Written as DNA, the CDR3 is TGCAGCGTTGGTGGGCAAGGTAAGACTGAAGCTTTCTTT.

The chain uses TRBV27 and TRBJ2-3, with 14 bases aligning to TRBD2. Germline V lookup: CDR1 MNHEY, CDR2 SMNVEV (reference sequence). This CDR3 spans 17 amino acids. V shed 3 bases and J 4 bases; nucleotides not matched to a gene: 6. CDR3 DNA: TGTGCCAGCAGTTTCGCCGGACTAGCGGGGGGCCCAGATACGCAGTATTTT. Protein product: CASSFAGLAGGPDTQYF.

This clone was counted a single time. The chain carries TRBV11-2 and TRBJ1-4, with a weak D call TRBD1 (5 bases). The V and J ends lost 2 bases and 5 bases respectively, with 12 bases between them. CDR1 and CDR2 (germline): SGHAT, FQNNGV. There are 15 residues in the CDR3. The CDR3 spells CASSLNPGGNEKLFF. CDR3 in DNA: TGTGCCAGCAGCTTAAATCCTGGGGGGAATGAAAAACTGTTTTTT.

The V and J genes are TRBV2 and TRBJ2-7; 7 nucleotides align to TRBD2. The germline CDR1 and CDR2 sequences are SNHLY and FYNNEI. Trimming cost V 6 bases and J 1 base; bases outside gene matches: 9. The CDR3 consists of 15 residues. Written as DNA, the CDR3 is TGTGCCAGCAGGTGGGGGGGACCGTGGTCCTACGAGCAGTACTTC. The encoded protein is CASRWGGPWSYEQYF.